Listed here is a single TCR beta chain. The antigen is unknown. This sample is part of a study of T-cell reconstitution after alpha-beta-depleted transplantation in children. General observations from the study: Several hundred expanded graft clones reportedly supplied alpha-beta T cells about two months after transplant. T-cell numbers and diversity, one year after transplant, stemmed largely from T cells that were newly produced. At day 60, the high TCRbeta diversity found in some patients originated from recipient T cells and thymic progenitors that had survived.

Trimming pared 6 bases from V and 2 bases from J, leaving 8 bases between. CDR1 SNHLY and CDR2 FYNNEI come from the germline V gene. The CDR3 runs 13 residues. Unique molecular identifiers were incorporated during preparation of the TCRbeta library. TCRdb re-called the PCR reads with MiXCR, one entry per CDR3 protein. This table holds roughly 350,000 distinct CDR3 sequences, about 16% found once. The sequence was obtained from a male patient aged 2-9 years who had a stem cell transplant for acute lymphoblastic leukemia, so the T cells may come from the graft donor. This chain connects TRBV2 to TRBJ2-1, with D unresolved. The sample in question was PBMCs, mostly from graft donor cells, obtained 360 days after TCRalphabeta/CD19-depleted stem cell transplant. As DNA, the CDR3 is TGTGCCAGCAGGGGGTTGACCTACAATGAGCAGTTCTTC. Protein product: CASRGLTYNEQFF.